A single sample gave rise to the 22 T cell receptor beta chains below, sequenced in a study of T-cell memory formation after mild COVID-19. TCRdb recomputed calls from the 5' RACE reads with MiXCR, one row per CDR3 protein. The sample carries nearly 200,000 distinct CDR3 sequences, about 17% recorded once. The sequenced sample was PBMCs or a T cell subset sorted from them (not recorded which). Every receptor here comes from an adult woman who had mild COVID-19 (a few samples of this study predate the infection). Cell type and time point are not known.

The chain couples TRBV28 to TRBJ2-1, with TRBD2 identical over 8 bases. Germline V gene lookup returns CDR1 MDHEN and CDR2 SYDVKM. Trimming at V came to 5 bases and at J to 7 bases, leaving 10 bases not matched to a gene. The CDR3 is made up of 15 amino acids. CDR3 in DNA: TGTGCCAGCAGTCTACTAGCGGAAGCGAGGAATGAGCAGTTCTTC. Translation: CASSLLAEARNEQFF.

This clonotype was observed a few times. The gene calls are TRBV12-3 or TRBV12-4 and TRBJ2-3, with 7 bases aligning to TRBD2. This CDR3 region has 11 residues. The CDR3 reads CAGGGTDTQYF. CDR3 sequence (DNA): TGTGCTGGGGGGGGCACAGATACGCAGTATTTT.

This clonotype has more than one count but fewer than ten. The rearrangement links TRBV7-2 to TRBJ2-3, with 10 bases lining up with TRBD2. CDR3 size: 15 residues. The junction had 6 bases not matched to a gene; V was cut back by 3 bases and J by 6 bases. From germline, CDR1 is SGHTA and CDR2 FQGNSA. CDR3 amino acids: CASSLLLAGDDTQYF. CDR3 nucleotide sequence: TGTGCCAGCAGCTTGTTGCTAGCGGGAGATGATACGCAGTATTTT.

This clonotype was detected a few times. The chain employs TRBV5-1 and TRBJ2-7; TRBD2 aligns across 8 bases. The V and J ends lost 0 bases and 6 bases, in that order; junction bases with no gene match: 8. Germline assignment: CDR1 SGHRS and CDR2 YFSETQ. CDR3 length: 15 amino acids. In DNA form, the CDR3 reads TGCGCCAGCAGCTTGGGGCTAGCGGGCCTGGGCGAGCAGTACTTC. This sequence encodes CASSLGLAGLGEQYF.

A few counts support this clonotype. The chain recombines TRBV5-1 with TRBJ2-2, with D perhaps TRBD1 (6 bases). The germline gives CDR1 SGHRS, CDR2 YFSETQ. The CDR3 sequence is 14 residues long. Trimming stripped 3 bases from V and 0 bases from J, with 6 bases between. The CDR3: CASSWTANTGELFF. The CDR3 coding sequence is TGCGCCAGCAGCTGGACAGCGAACACCGGGGAGCTGTTTTTT.

The chain has TRBV4-2 and TRBJ1-5; D unresolved. The CDR3 sequence is 12 residues long. The germline CDR1 and CDR2 sequences are LGHNA and YNFKEQ. V was clipped by 1 base and J by 11 bases, with 9 bases between them. CDR3 protein: CASSQATVAQHF. The CDR3, as DNA: TGTGCCAGCAGCCAAGCTACCGTAGCCCAGCATTTT.

This clonotype was counted between two and nine times. The J gene is TRBJ1-1, the V gene TRBV7-8, with TRBD1 identical over 9 bases. Germline values: CDR1 SGHVS, CDR2 FQNEAQ. The CDR3 consists of 15 residues. V gave up 5 bases and J gave up 5 bases; unmatched junction bases: 9. Written as DNA, the CDR3 is TGTGCCAGCAGCCCGAGGGACAGGGTCGGTACTGAAGCTTTCTTT. Encoded protein: CASSPRDRVGTEAFF.

In this sample, this clonotype turned up a few times. This chain links TRBV20-1 with TRBJ2-1; either TRBD1 or TRBD2 may supply D (5 bases each). The CDR3 loop spans 17 amino acids. Germline loops: CDR1 DFQATT, CDR2 SNEGSKA (reference sequence). V lost 0 bases to trimming and J lost 4 bases, with 19 bases between them. The CDR3, as DNA: TGCAGTGCTAGAGAGACCGGGACCCCAGCCCCGTACAATGAGCAGTTCTTC. This gives the protein CSARETGTPAPYNEQFF.

The chain uses TRBV9 and TRBJ2-1; D is undetermined. Trimming removed 0 bases from V and 2 bases from J, with 6 bases in between. CDR1 is SGDLS and CDR2 is YYNGEE in the germline V gene. The CDR3 length is 14 residues. The DNA of the CDR3 is TGTGCCAGCAGCGTAGACTCCACCTACAATGAGCAGTTCTTC. It specifies CASSVDSTYNEQFF.

The chain employs TRBV12-3 or TRBV12-4 and TRBJ2-2, with 11 bases fitting TRBD2. V shed 5 bases and J 2 bases; nucleotides not matched to a gene: 4. This CDR3 is built from 16 residues. CDR3 residues: CASSVSGGANTGELFF. In nucleotides, the CDR3 is TGTGCCAGCAGTGTTAGCGGGGGGGCCAACACCGGGGAGCTGTTTTTT.

The chain is built from TRBV6-5 and TRBJ2-5; 12 nucleotides match TRBD2. Germline V CDR1 and CDR2: MNHEY, SVGAGI. The V and J ends lost 6 bases and 5 bases, in that order; junction bases with no gene match: 10. This CDR3 contains 16 residues. The CDR3 here is CASSRLAGGPGETQYF. The CDR3 DNA is TGTGCCAGCAGCCGTCTAGCGGGGGGGCCCGGGGAGACCCAGTACTTC.

This sequence joins TRBV4-3 and TRBJ2-1, with TRBD2 matching over 11 bases. CDR3 length equals 18 residues. J was trimmed by 4 bases and V by 0 bases; bases with no gene match: 8. Looked up from germline, CDR1 is LGHNA and CDR2 is YSLEER. The CDR3 here is CASSQDNPTSGIYNEQFF. The CDR3 region has the DNA TGCGCCAGCAGCCAAGATAACCCGACTAGCGGGATTTACAATGAGCAGTTCTTC.

This clonotype was recorded a few times. The J gene is TRBJ2-3, the V gene TRBV5-1; D is uncertain. Germline V gene sequence: CDR1 SGHRS, CDR2 YFSETQ. The CDR3 is 12 residues long. V was cut by 3 bases and J by 9 bases, with 11 bases left in between. CDR3 sequence reads: CASSSNSYTQYF. Written as DNA, the CDR3 is TGCGCCAGCAGCTCAAACAGTTACACGCAGTATTTT. Filled out from reference TRBV5-1 and TRBJ2-3, the complete variable domain reads KAGVTQTPRYLIKTRGQQVTLSCSPISGHRSVSWYQQTPGQGLQFLFEYFSETQRNKGNFPGRFSGRQFSNSRSEMNVSTLELGDSALYLCASSSNSYTQYFGPGTRLTVL.

The V call is TRBV10-3, the J call TRBJ1-1; 9 positions agree with TRBD1. There are 12 residues in the CDR3. V gave up 10 bases and J gave up 11 bases; unmatched junction bases: 11. The germline gives CDR1 ENHRY, CDR2 SYGVKD. As DNA, the CDR3 is TGTGCCAGCCGGGACAGGGCCTTAGGTGCTTTCTTT. Translating gives CASRDRALGAFF.

The genes are TRBV6-2 or TRBV6-3 and TRBJ2-7; 7 positions agree with TRBD1. V lost 7 bases to trimming and J lost 3 bases; unmatched junction nucleotides: 9. CDR1 MNHEY and CDR2 SVGEGT come from the germline V gene. This CDR3 is 14 amino acids long. The CDR3 here is CASNPDRVVYEQYF. In DNA form, the CDR3 reads TGTGCCAGCAATCCAGACAGGGTTGTCTACGAGCAGTACTTC.

The rearrangement links TRBV29-1 to TRBJ2-3, with 9 bases matching TRBD1. This CDR3 has 14 amino acids. The V segment lost 6 bases and the J segment 5 bases; nucleotides outside the gene matches: 9. From germline, CDR1 is SQVTM and CDR2 ANQGSEA. CDR3 DNA: TGCAGCGTGAGACAACAGGGGGCAATAGATACGCAGTATTTT. This gives the protein CSVRQQGAIDTQYF.

In this sample, this clonotype turned up a few times. The chain links TRBV29-1 to TRBJ1-4; D ambiguous. CDR3 length: 12 residues. In germline, CDR1 is SQVTM, CDR2 ANQGSEA. Deletions cut 6 bases from V and 5 bases from J, with 10 bases between. CDR3 coding DNA: TGCAGCGTGACTACCTTAAATGAAAAACTGTTTTTT. Residues: CSVTTLNEKLFF.

This clonotype was observed a single time. This chain connects TRBV7-6 to TRBJ1-6; 8 nucleotides agree with TRBD1. The CDR3 is made up of 15 amino acids. V lost 0 bases, J lost 11 bases, and 6 bases stayed unmatched. Germline-derived CDR1 and CDR2 are SGHVS and FNYEAQ. The CDR3 spells CASSLAQGTGAPLHF. The CDR3 nucleotides are TGTGCCAGCAGCTTAGCACAGGGGACAGGAGCACCCCTCCACTTT.

This clonotype came up many times. The chain couples TRBV6-5 to TRBJ2-5, with D perhaps matching TRBD2 (5 bases). This CDR3 spans 10 amino acids. V was shortened by 8 bases and J by 4 bases, with 5 bases between the two germline ends. Germline CDR1 MNHEY, CDR2 SVGAGI. DNA for the CDR3: TGTGCCAGCGGAGGAGAGACCCAGTACTTC. Protein product: CASGGETQYF.

V and J are TRBV7-8 and TRBJ1-1, with 7 bases fitting TRBD1. Per germline, CDR1 SGHVS and CDR2 FQNEAQ. The CDR3 contains 14 residues. With 1 base clipped from V and 10 bases from J, the junction kept 9 bases outside the gene matches. This CDR3 reads CASSLGQGGSSAFF. Written as DNA, the CDR3 is TGTGCCAGCAGCTTAGGGCAGGGGGGTTCATCAGCTTTCTTT.

This clonotype was counted between two and nine times. V gene TRBV7-2 combines with J gene TRBJ2-5, with 11 bases identical to TRBD2. Germline loops: CDR1 SGHTA, CDR2 FQGNSA. V was clipped by 2 bases and J by 7 bases; unmatched bases: 0. This CDR3 comprises 13 residues. The CDR3: CASSLTSGGTQYF. Here the CDR3 DNA reads TGTGCCAGCAGCTTAACTAGCGGGGGGACCCAGTACTTC.

The chain links TRBV5-5 to TRBJ2-7; 8 bases fit TRBD2. The CDR3 has 14 residues. J was trimmed by 2 bases and V by 4 bases; bases with no gene match: 5. CDR1 is SGHKS and CDR2 is YYEKEE in the germline V gene (reference sequence). CDR3 bases: TGTGCCAGCAGCCCCGGGAGGGGGGCCTACGAGCAGTACTTC. Protein sequence: CASSPGRGAYEQYF.